This T cell receptor beta chain is from a study of cytomegalovirus exposure and HLA in healthy donors. Use of 60 Vbeta and 13 Jbeta primers characterized the PCR. Produced via immunoSEQ multiplex PCR; TCRdb's table is partial and in-frame only. There are around 130,000 clones in the sample; around 80% occur only once, and about 3% lies in the top ten. Study-wide results and caveats: Cytomegalovirus status was reportedly diagnosed by the classifier with high specificity and sensitivity. Researchers reported in a later analysis that common viral pathogens appeared linked to several top clusters. Versus the approximately 670-donor mean, an Asian-associated ancestry cluster reportedly showed fewer N-insertions in a later analysis.

The study sampled nominally healthy donors, though unrecorded immune exposures were likely. CDR1 is SGHAT, CDR2 FQDESV, per germline (reference sequence). The CDR3 totals 13 residues. Trimming removed 4 bases at V and 3 bases at J, with 10 bases between. With regard to this clone: Its specificity is unknown.

The chain carries TRBV11-1 and TRBJ2-7; D might be TRBD2 (6 bases). This TCR was sampled from a woman aged 18-30 years in good health and CMV-seropositive. Sequencing was carried out using PBMCs. The CDR3 loop is CASSSSEGYEQYF. DNA for the CDR3: TGTGCCAGCAGCTCTAGCGAGGGCTACGAGCAGTACTTC.